Below, one T cell receptor beta chain is given with its context. Antigen unknown. The record originates from a study of OX40 agonist ivuxolimab in advanced cancers. Study background: At about 82% male, the cohort had a mean age of about 55 years, ranging from about 20 to 80.

The CDR3 extends over 12 amino acids. The protocol was immunoSEQ multiplex PCR, while the TCRdb copy is restricted to in-frame clones and leaves out a portion. The sample carries some 70,000 clones, about 84% recorded once. With autoimmune disease history or systemic immunosuppression, patients were excluded. The timepoints at which blood was sampled were baseline, cycle 4 day 1, and cycle 7 day 1. Overall study results and limits: Circulating CD4+ and CD8+ T cells showed clonal expansion by week 6 at 0.1 to 3.0 mg/kg.

This material consisted of CD4+ or CD8+ T cells sorted from blood, taken in a trial of the OX40 agonist ivuxolimab. This clonotype was sampled from an adult with an advanced solid tumor such as melanoma, head and neck, liver or kidney cancer. This sequence joins TRBV21-1 and TRBJ1-1. TRBV21-1 is assigned pseudogene status. The DNA of the CDR3 is TGTGCCAGCAGCATAGGGGGGGCAGGAGCTTTCTTT. Its protein product is CASSIGGAGAFF.